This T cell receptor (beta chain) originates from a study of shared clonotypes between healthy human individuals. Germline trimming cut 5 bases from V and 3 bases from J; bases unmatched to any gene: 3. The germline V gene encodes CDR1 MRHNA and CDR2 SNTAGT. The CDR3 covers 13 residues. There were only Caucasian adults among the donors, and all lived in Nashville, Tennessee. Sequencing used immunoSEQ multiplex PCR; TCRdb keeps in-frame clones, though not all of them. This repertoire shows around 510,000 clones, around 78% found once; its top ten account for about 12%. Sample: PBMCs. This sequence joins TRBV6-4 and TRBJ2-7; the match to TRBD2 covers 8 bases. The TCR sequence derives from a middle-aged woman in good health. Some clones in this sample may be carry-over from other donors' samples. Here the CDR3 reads CASSLLAGYEQYF. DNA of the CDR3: TGTGCCAGCAGTCTTCTAGCGGGCTACGAGCAGTACTTC.